A single sample is the source of the 3 T cell receptor beta chains below, sequenced in a study of cytomegalovirus exposure and HLA in healthy donors. 13 Jbeta primers and 60 Vbeta primers were used for the PCR. Clones were sequenced by immunoSEQ multiplex PCR, and TCRdb holds only the in-frame ones, with some missing. The sample records roughly 160,000 clones, approximately 88% being singletons. Sample: PBMCs. These receptors all stem from a boy aged 2 to 10 in good health and CMV-seronegative.

The chain carries TRBV30 and TRBJ2-1; D perhaps matches TRBD1 (6 bases). CDR1 GTSNPN and CDR2 SVGIG come from the germline V gene (reference sequence). V lost 0 bases and J 5 bases, leaving 14 bases between the germline ends. The CDR3 runs to 15 residues. The CDR3 loop reads CAWSVGGPGDNEQFF. CDR3 nucleotide sequence: TGTGCCTGGAGTGTAGGGGGACCAGGAGACAATGAGCAGTTCTTC. Using reference TRBV30 and TRBJ2-1 for the parts outside the CDR3, the full variable domain is SQTIHQWPATLVQPVGSPLSLECTVEGTSNPNLYWYRQAAGRGLQLLFYSVGIGQISSEVPQNLSASRPQDRQFILSSKKLLLSDSGFYLCAWSVGGPGDNEQFFGPGTRLTVL.

The sample holds a few counts of this clone. The genes are TRBV27 and TRBJ2-5, with 11 positions matching TRBD2. The V gene end was trimmed by 7 bases and the J gene end by 0 bases; junction bases not matched to a gene: 16. Germline CDR1 is MNHEY and CDR2 is SMNVEV (reference sequence). CDR3 length: 19 residues. CDR3 nucleotides: TGTGCCAGCACCCGACGTTATCCGGGACTAGCGGAATACCAAGAGACCCAGTACTTC. Protein: CASTRRYPGLAEYQETQYF.

The rearrangement links TRBV6-6 to TRBJ2-3; TRBD1 agrees at 7 bases. The junction had 6 bases not matched to a gene; V was cut back by 6 bases and J by 0 bases. The CDR3 spans 15 residues. Germline V gives CDR1 MNHNY, CDR2 SVGAGI (reference sequence). CDR3 sequence: CASRRQGGSTDTQYF. CDR3 DNA: TGTGCCAGCAGGCGACAGGGTGGCAGCACAGATACGCAGTATTTT.